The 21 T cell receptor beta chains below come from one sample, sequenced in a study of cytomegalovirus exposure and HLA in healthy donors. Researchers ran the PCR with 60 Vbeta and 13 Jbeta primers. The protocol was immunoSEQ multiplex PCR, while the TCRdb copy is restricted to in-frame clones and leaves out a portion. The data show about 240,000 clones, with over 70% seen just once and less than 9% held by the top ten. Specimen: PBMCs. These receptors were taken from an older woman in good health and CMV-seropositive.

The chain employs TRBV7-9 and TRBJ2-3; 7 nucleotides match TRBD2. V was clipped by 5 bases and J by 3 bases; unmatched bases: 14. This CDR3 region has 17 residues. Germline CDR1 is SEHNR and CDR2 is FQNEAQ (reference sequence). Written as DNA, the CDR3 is TGTGCCAGCAGCCCAAAAGCGGGACGGGGAAGAACAGATACGCAGTATTTT. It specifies CASSPKAGRGRTDTQYF.

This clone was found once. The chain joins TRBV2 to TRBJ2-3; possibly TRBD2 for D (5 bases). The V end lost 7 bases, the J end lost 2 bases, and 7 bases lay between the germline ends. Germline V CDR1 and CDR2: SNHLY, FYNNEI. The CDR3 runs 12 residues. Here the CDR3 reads CASTRDTDTQYF. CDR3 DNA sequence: TGTGCCAGCACTCGGGACACAGATACGCAGTATTTT. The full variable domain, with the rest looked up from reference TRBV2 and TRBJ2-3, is EPEVTQTPSHQVTQMGQEVILRCVPISNHLYFYWYRQILGQKVEFLVSFYNNEISEKSEIFDDQFSVERPDGSNFTLKIRSTKLEDSAMYFCASTRDTDTQYFGPGTRLTVL.

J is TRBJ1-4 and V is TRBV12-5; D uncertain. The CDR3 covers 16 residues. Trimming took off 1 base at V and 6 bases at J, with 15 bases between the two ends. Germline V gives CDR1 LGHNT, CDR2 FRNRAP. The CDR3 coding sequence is TGTGCTAGTGGTTTGGACTGGGGAATGAGGGATGAAAAACTGTTTTTT. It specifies CASGLDWGMRDEKLFF.

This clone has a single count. CDR3 DNA: TGCGCCAGCAGCTTGGAACTTCAGCCGCCGGGACACTCTGGGGCCAACGTCCTGACTTTC. Translation: CASSLELQPPGHSGANVLTF. The V gene is TRBV5-1, the J gene TRBJ2-6; TRBD1 is a possible D gene (6 bases). Trimming removed 0 bases at V and 0 bases at J, with 19 bases between. CDR3 size: 20 residues. CDR1 and CDR2 (germline): SGHRS, YFSETQ.

The CDR3, as DNA: TGTGCCAGCAGTCTCCGTCCCGGGACAGGGAACTATGGCTACACCTTC. It encodes CASSLRPGTGNYGYTF. V usage is TRBV27 and J usage is TRBJ1-2; TRBD1 matches at 9 bases. The CDR3 has 16 amino acids. Trimming took 5 bases from V and 2 from J; bases not matched to a gene: 9. The germline V gene has CDR1 MNHEY and CDR2 SMNVEV (reference sequence).

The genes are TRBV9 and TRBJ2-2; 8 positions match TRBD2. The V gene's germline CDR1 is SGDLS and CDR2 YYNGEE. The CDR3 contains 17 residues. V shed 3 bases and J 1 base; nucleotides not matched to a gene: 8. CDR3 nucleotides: TGTGCCAGCAGCGGAAGACGGGGGGGGCAGAACACCGGGGAGCTGTTTTTT. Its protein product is CASSGRRGGQNTGELFF.

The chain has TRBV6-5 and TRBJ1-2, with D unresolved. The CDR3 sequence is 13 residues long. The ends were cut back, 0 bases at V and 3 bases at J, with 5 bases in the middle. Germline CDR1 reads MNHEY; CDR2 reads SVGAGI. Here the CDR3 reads CASSYSLYYGYTF. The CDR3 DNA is TGTGCCAGCAGTTACTCACTATACTATGGCTACACCTTC.

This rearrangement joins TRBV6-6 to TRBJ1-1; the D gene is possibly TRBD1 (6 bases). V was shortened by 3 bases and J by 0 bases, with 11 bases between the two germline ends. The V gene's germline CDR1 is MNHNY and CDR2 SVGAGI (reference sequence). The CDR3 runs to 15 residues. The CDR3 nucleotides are TGTGCCAGCAGTTATTGGGGGCCTTTGAACACTGAAGCTTTCTTT. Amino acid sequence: CASSYWGPLNTEAFF.

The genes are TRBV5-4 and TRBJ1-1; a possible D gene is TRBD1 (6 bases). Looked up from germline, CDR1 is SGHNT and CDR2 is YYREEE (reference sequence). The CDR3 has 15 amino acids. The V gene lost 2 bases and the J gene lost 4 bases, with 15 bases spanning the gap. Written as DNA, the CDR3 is TGTGCCAGCAGCTTCCCCGGGGGGCTTAGCACTGAAGCTTTCTTT. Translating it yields CASSFPGGLSTEAFF.

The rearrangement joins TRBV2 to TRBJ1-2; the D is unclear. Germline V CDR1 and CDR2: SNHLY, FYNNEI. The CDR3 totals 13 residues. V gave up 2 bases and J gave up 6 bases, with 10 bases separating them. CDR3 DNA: TGTGCCAGCAGTGAATTATGGAGGGATGGCTACACCTTC. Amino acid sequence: CASSELWRDGYTF.

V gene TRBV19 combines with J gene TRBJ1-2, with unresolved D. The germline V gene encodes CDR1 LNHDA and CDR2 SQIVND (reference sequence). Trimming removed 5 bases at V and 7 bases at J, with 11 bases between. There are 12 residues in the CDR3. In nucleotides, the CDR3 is TGTGCCAGTAGTGCCAGCTCGGGTGGCTACACCTTC. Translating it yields CASSASSGGYTF.

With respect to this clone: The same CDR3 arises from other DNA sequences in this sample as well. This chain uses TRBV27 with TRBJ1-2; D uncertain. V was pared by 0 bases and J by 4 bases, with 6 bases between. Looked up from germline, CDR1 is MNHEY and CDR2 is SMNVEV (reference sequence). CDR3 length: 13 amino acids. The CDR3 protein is CASSLSGGYGYTF. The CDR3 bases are TGTGCCAGCAGTTTATCTGGAGGCTATGGCTACACCTTC.

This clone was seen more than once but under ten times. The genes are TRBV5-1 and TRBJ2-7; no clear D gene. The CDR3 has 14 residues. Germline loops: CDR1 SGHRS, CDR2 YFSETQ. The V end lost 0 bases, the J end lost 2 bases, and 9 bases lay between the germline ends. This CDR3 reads CASSLGGETYEQYF. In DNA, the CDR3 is TGCGCCAGCAGCTTGGGTGGAGAGACCTACGAGCAGTACTTC.

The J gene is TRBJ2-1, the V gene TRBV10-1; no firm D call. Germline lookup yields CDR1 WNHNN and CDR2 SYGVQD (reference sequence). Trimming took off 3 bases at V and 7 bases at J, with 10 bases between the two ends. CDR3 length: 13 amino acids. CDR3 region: CASSDPSRNEQFF. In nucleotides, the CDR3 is TGCGCCAGCAGTGACCCATCTAGGAATGAGCAGTTCTTC.

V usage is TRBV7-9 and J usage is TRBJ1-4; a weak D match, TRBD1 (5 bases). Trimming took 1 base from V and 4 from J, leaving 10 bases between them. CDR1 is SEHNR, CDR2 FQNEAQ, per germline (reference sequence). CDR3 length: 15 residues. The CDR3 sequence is CASSLDGQSNEKLFF. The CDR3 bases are TGTGCCAGCAGCTTAGATGGACAAAGTAATGAAAAACTGTTTTTT. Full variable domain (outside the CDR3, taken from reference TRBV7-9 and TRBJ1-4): DTGVSQNPRHKITKRGQNVTFRCDPISEHNRLYWYRQTLGQGPEFLTYFQNEAQLEKSRLLSDRFSAERPKGSFSTLEIQRTEQGDSAMYLCASSLDGQSNEKLFFGSGTQLSVL.

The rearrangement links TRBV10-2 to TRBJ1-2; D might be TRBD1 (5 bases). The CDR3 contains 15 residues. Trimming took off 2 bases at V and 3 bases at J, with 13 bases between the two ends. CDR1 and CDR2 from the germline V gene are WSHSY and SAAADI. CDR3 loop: CASSEEGQGYYGYTF. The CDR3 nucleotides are TGCGCCAGCAGTGAGGAAGGGCAGGGTTACTATGGCTACACCTTC.

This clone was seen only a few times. CDR3 loop: CASSQTRTDRTVQYF. In DNA form, the CDR3 reads TGCGCCAGCAGCCAAACCCGGACAGATCGTACCGTCCAGTATTTT. The chain links TRBV4-1 to TRBJ2-3; weak D call: TRBD1 (6 bases). This CDR3 has 15 amino acids. Deletions cut 2 bases from V and 12 bases from J, with 21 bases between. Germline V gene lookup returns CDR1 MGHRA and CDR2 YSYEKL.

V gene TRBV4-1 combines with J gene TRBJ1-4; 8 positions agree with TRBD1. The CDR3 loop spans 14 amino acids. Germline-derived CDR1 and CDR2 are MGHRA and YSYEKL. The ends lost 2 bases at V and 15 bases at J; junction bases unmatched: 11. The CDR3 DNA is TGCGCCAGCAGCCAAACCGGGACAGGAGCCCGTGTGTTTTTT. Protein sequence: CASSQTGTGARVFF.

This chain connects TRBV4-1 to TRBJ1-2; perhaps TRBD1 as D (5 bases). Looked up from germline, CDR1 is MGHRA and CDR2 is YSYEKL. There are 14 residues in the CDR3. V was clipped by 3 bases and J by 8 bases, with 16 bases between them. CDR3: CASSHFPRGEGYTF. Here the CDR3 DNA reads TGCGCCAGCAGCCACTTTCCTCGGGGGGAAGGCTACACCTTC.

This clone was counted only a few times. The chain's CDR3 is CASSVSGSWTDTQYF. The CDR3 region has the DNA TGTGCCAGCAGCGTTAGCGGGAGTTGGACAGATACGCAGTATTTT. This rearrangement joins TRBV9 to TRBJ2-3; 9 bases fit TRBD2. Germline values: CDR1 SGDLS, CDR2 YYNGEE. V trimming: 2 bases; J trimming: 3 bases; junction bases outside the gene matches: 4. The CDR3 is 15 residues long.

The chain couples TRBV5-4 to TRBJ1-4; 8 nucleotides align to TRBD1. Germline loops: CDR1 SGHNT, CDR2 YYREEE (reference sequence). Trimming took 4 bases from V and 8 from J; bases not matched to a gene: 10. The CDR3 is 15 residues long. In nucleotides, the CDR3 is TGTGCCAGCAGCACCTCCGGACAGGGAGACGAAAAACTGTTTTTT. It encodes CASSTSGQGDEKLFF.